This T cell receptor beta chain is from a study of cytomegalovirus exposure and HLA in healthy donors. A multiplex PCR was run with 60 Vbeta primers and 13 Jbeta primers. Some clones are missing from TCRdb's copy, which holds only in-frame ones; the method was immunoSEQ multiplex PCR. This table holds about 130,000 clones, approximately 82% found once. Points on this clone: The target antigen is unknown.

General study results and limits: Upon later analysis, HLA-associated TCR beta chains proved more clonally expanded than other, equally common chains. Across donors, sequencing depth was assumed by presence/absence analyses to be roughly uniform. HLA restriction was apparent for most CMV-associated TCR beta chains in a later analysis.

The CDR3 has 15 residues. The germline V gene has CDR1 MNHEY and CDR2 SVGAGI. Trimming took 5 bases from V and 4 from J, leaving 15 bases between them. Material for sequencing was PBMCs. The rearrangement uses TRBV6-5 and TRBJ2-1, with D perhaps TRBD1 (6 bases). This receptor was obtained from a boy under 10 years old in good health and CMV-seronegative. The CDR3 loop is CASSPGQSDYNEQFF. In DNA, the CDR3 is TGTGCCAGCAGTCCAGGACAGAGCGATTACAATGAGCAGTTCTTC.